Sequencing of this TCR beta chain was carried out in a study of blood T cell repertoires in COVID-19. In the study overall: Researchers got acute and convalescent COVID-19 samples from the United States, Italy and Spain. T cells, B-cell-depleted T cells, or PBMCs provided the cDNA or gDNA that served as material.

Trimming removed 3 bases at V and 2 bases at J, with 16 bases between. Germline V gives CDR1 KGHSH, CDR2 LQKENI. The CDR3 consists of 16 residues. Membership in each cohort depended on participant-reported clinical history. In the authors' workflow: Amplification of reference gene primers was used by the study to estimate nucleated cell counts. Here immunoSEQ multiplex PCR was the method, and the copy in TCRdb shows in-frame clones only, minus some. V and J calls and clone size follow that table, whereas D and trimming were derived from the DNA. The repertoire holds 250,000 or so clones, with over 80% as singletons.

This chain uses TRBV18 with TRBJ1-2; D may be TRBD1 (6 bases). The TCR was taken from a woman aged 25 to 45 with acute COVID-19. The sample comprised PBMCs or T cells enriched from blood (not recorded which). The CDR3 loop is CASSPSTRGLNYGYTF. The CDR3 bases are TGTGCCAGCTCACCTTCCACCAGGGGTCTCAACTATGGCTACACCTTC.